Shown below are 29 T cell receptor beta chains from a single sample sequenced in a study of CD8 T cells in ankylosing spondylitis. TCRdb used MiXCR to reprocess the 5' RACE reads, holding one entry per CDR3 protein. Among under 170,000 distinct CDR3 sequences, under 45% were seen once, and the ten largest hold nearly 15%. Sequencing was done on a sample of synovial fluid, either unsorted or a sorted T cell fraction (not recorded which). The source of these receptors is a male donor with ankylosing spondylitis.

V and J are TRBV10-3 and TRBJ2-3, with D perhaps being TRBD1 or TRBD2 (5 bases each). Germline values: CDR1 ENHRY, CDR2 SYGVKD. The CDR3 totals 15 residues. V gave up 11 bases and J gave up 0 bases, with 18 bases separating them. The CDR3 DNA reads as TGTGCCTGCACCAGAGGGGAGCAGAGCACAGATACGCAGTATTTT. As protein: CACTRGEQSTDTQYF.

This clonotype has just one count. The chain has TRBV6-2 or TRBV6-3 and TRBJ2-5; the match to TRBD1 covers 9 bases. The CDR3 covers 15 residues. Germline V gene sequence: CDR1 MNHEY, CDR2 SVGEGT. V lost 2 bases, J lost 5 bases, and 6 bases stayed unmatched. The CDR3 DNA follows: TGTGCCAGCAGTTACCGGTACAGGGGGCATGAGACCCAGTACTTC. This sequence encodes CASSYRYRGHETQYF.

The rearrangement links TRBV20-1 to TRBJ1-1; 7 bases map to TRBD1. The CDR3 covers 12 residues. CDR1 is DFQATT, CDR2 SNEGSKA, per germline (reference sequence). V dropped 2 bases and J dropped 12; count of bases not matched to a gene: 9. Written as DNA, the CDR3 is TGCAGTGCTAGACTTGGGACAGCCTTTTCTTTCTTT. The encoded protein is CSARLGTAFSFF.

This rearrangement joins TRBV5-1 to TRBJ2-1; 14 positions agree with TRBD2. Germline CDR1 reads SGHRS; CDR2 reads YFSETQ. This CDR3 is built from 16 residues. Trimming took 4 bases from V and 5 from J; bases not matched to a gene: 5. CDR3 protein: CASSPGLAGVDNEQFF. The CDR3 DNA is TGCGCCAGCAGCCCGGGACTAGCGGGAGTTGACAATGAGCAGTTCTTC.

This clonotype occurred many times. V is TRBV27 and J is TRBJ2-1, with D perhaps matching TRBD1 or TRBD2 (5 bases each). Germline V gene data show CDR1 as MNHEY and CDR2 as SMNVEV (reference sequence). V was clipped by 4 bases and J by 6 bases, with 16 bases between them. This CDR3 has 15 residues. The CDR3 DNA reads as TGTGCCAGCAGTTCAATACGGGACGGTGCCAATGAGCAGTTCTTC. Translated, it gives CASSSIRDGANEQFF.

The gene calls are TRBV20-1 and TRBJ2-1; 9 positions agree with TRBD2. V trimming: 1 base; J trimming: 2 bases; junction bases outside the gene matches: 12. The CDR3 is made up of 18 amino acids. Germline CDR1 reads DFQATT; CDR2 reads SNEGSKA (reference sequence). The CDR3 DNA follows: TGCAGTGCTAGAGCAGCCGTTGGAGTAGCGGGAGCCTACAATGAGCAGTTCTTC. Translated: CSARAAVGVAGAYNEQFF.

J is TRBJ1-5 and V is TRBV20-1; D gene uncertain. Germline V gene data show CDR1 as DFQATT and CDR2 as SNEGSKA (reference sequence). V was trimmed by 3 bases and J by 0 bases, leaving 18 bases between them. This CDR3 comprises 17 residues. The CDR3, as DNA: TGCAGTGCTAGGTCGGACTTGGGTAGTTATAGCAATCAGCCCCAGCATTTT. This gives the protein CSARSDLGSYSNQPQHF.

This clonotype was seen a single time. The chain couples TRBV5-1 to TRBJ2-1; 8 nucleotides align to TRBD2. The length of the CDR3 is 17 residues. Germline values: CDR1 SGHRS, CDR2 YFSETQ. Trimming cost V 2 bases and J 9 bases; bases outside gene matches: 16. This chain's CDR3 is CASSFAPGSGRLGEQFF. CDR3 DNA sequence: TGCGCCAGCAGCTTCGCCCCGGGCAGCGGGAGACTTGGTGAGCAGTTCTTC.

This chain's CDR3 is CASNYFGLLREQFF. The CDR3 DNA reads TGTGCCAGCAATTACTTCGGCCTTCTTAGGGAGCAGTTCTTC. The chain combines TRBV12-3 or TRBV12-4 with TRBJ2-1; D is unclear. CDR3 length equals 14 residues. V was pared by 7 bases and J by 10 bases, with 20 bases between.

The sample holds many counts of this clonotype. This chain links TRBV6-1 with TRBJ2-1; TRBD2 agrees at 12 bases. V gave up 5 bases and J gave up 4 bases; unmatched junction bases: 9. The CDR3 spans 17 residues. Germline V gene lookup returns CDR1 MNHNS and CDR2 SASEGT. CDR3 DNA: TGTGCCAGCAGTCCAAGCCCAACTAGCGGGAGGTACAATGAGCAGTTCTTC. This translates into CASSPSPTSGRYNEQFF.

This clonotype was seen a few times. V usage is TRBV6-6 and J usage is TRBJ2-7; perhaps TRBD2 as D (6 bases). This CDR3 region has 12 residues. The V gene lost 7 bases and the J gene lost 7 bases, with 14 bases spanning the gap. Germline loops: CDR1 MNHNY, CDR2 SVGAGI (reference sequence). This CDR3 reads CASIGGQREQYF. The CDR3 bases are TGTGCCAGCATTGGAGGGCAACGGGAGCAGTACTTC.

A few counts support this clonotype. V gene TRBV6-2 or TRBV6-3 combines with J gene TRBJ2-3, with D unclear. This CDR3 region has 14 residues. The V gene lost 5 bases and the J gene lost 1 base, with 10 bases spanning the gap. The germline V gene has CDR1 MNHEY and CDR2 SVGEGT. In DNA, the CDR3 is TGTGCCAGCAGTACCGTCCTTGGCACAGATACGCAGTATTTT. This gives the protein CASSTVLGTDTQYF.

This clonotype was counted at least ten times. The chain has TRBV28 and TRBJ1-6, with D maybe TRBD1 (6 bases). The CDR3 is 15 amino acids. Looked up from germline, CDR1 is MDHEN and CDR2 is SYDVKM. Trimming took 5 bases from V and 5 from J, leaving 13 bases between them. The chain's CDR3 is CASSTTGQDNSPLHF. The CDR3 DNA reads as TGTGCCAGCAGTACCACAGGGCAGGATAATTCACCCCTCCACTTT.

This clonotype was detected many times. The chain uses TRBV21-1 and TRBJ1-5; the table gives TRBD1 as D, unverified against the DNA. TRBV21-1 is shown as a pseudogene. The CDR3 spans 16 residues. The CDR3 nucleotides are TGTGCCAGCAGCAAAAAGGGGGAGCTTAGCAATCAGCCCCAGCATTTT. It yields the protein CASSKKGELSNQPQHF.

The rearrangement links TRBV12-3 or TRBV12-4 to TRBJ2-1; TRBD2 matches at 10 bases. This CDR3 is 19 amino acids long. V was pared by 3 bases and J by 1 base, with 12 bases of the junction left unmatched. For the CDR3, the DNA is TGTGCCAGCAGTTTTCGGCTAGCGGGGGCCCGATTATCCTACAATGAGCAGTTCTTC. Amino acids: CASSFRLAGARLSYNEQFF.

There are a few counts of this clonotype. This sequence joins TRBV5-1 and TRBJ2-1, with 13 bases matching TRBD2. Trimming took 2 bases from V and 9 from J; bases not matched to a gene: 5. The germline gives CDR1 SGHRS, CDR2 YFSETQ. This CDR3 comprises 15 residues. CDR3 residues: CASSLLLAGGPEQFF. CDR3 bases: TGCGCCAGCAGCTTATTACTAGCGGGAGGGCCTGAGCAGTTCTTC.

A single count supports this clonotype. V gene TRBV11-1 combines with J gene TRBJ1-6; tentatively, D is TRBD1 (5 bases). This CDR3 has 19 amino acids. The V end lost 5 bases, the J end lost 0 bases, and 20 bases lay between the germline ends. The germline CDR1 and CDR2 sequences are SGHAT and FQDESV (reference sequence). The CDR3 spells CASSPPDTITGSYNSPLHF. DNA for the CDR3: TGTGCCAGCAGCCCCCCAGACACCATAACAGGCTCCTATAATTCACCCCTCCACTTT.

The chain recombines TRBV24-1 with TRBJ1-5; 7 bases line up with TRBD1. The length of the CDR3 is 15 residues. The trim removed 7 bases at V and 9 bases at J, leaving 14 bases unmatched. Looked up from germline, CDR1 is KGHDR and CDR2 is SFDVKD. The chain's CDR3 is CATRPLEGALGPQHF. The CDR3 region has the DNA TGTGCCACCAGACCCCTCGAGGGGGCCCTTGGGCCCCAGCATTTT.

The V and J genes are TRBV20-1 and TRBJ1-2; possible D gene TRBD1, 5 bases. In germline, CDR1 is DFQATT, CDR2 SNEGSKA (reference sequence). The CDR3 extends over 15 amino acids. Between the trimmed V and J ends, which lost 1 base and 2 bases, there was a span of 14 bases. The CDR3 DNA follows: TGCAGTGCTAGAGTTGGCCAGGGCTGCAACTATGGCTACACCTTC. Amino acid sequence: CSARVGQGCNYGYTF.

The chain employs TRBV20-1 and TRBJ1-2; TRBD1 matches at 10 bases. The CDR3 covers 16 residues. Germline V gene lookup returns CDR1 DFQATT and CDR2 SNEGSKA (reference sequence). J gave up 4 bases and V 1 base, and 9 bases lay outside the gene matches. The CDR3 DNA is TGCAGTGCTAGAGCCCCACCGGGACAGGGGATCTATGGCTACACCTTC. As protein: CSARAPPGQGIYGYTF.

The chain uses TRBV11-2 and TRBJ2-3, with 7 bases lining up with TRBD2. Trimming took 1 base from V and 0 from J; bases not matched to a gene: 19. Germline lookup yields CDR1 SGHAT and CDR2 FQNNGV. The CDR3 runs 21 residues. In DNA form, the CDR3 reads TGTGCCAGCAGCTTAGTTATAAATGGCGGGGGAGTGTTCTCTAGCACAGATACGCAGTATTTT. Protein sequence: CASSLVINGGGVFSSTDTQYF.

By proportion, this clonotype is medium-sized. The chain couples TRBV29-1 to TRBJ1-2, with a weak D call TRBD1 (6 bases). This CDR3 region has 16 residues. Trimming removed 3 bases at V and 0 bases at J, with 17 bases between. CDR1 and CDR2 (germline): SQVTM, ANQGSEA. CDR3 DNA sequence: TGCAGCGTTGAGACGCTGGACAGCTATTCTAACTATGGCTACACCTTC. Its translation: CSVETLDSYSNYGYTF.

The rearrangement links TRBV28 to TRBJ2-1; D is possibly TRBD1 (7 bases). This CDR3 region has 17 residues. CDR1 is MDHEN, CDR2 SYDVKM, per germline. Trimming left V 5 bases short and J 4 bases short, with 21 bases between. CDR3 residues: CASSLRGRGMGYNEQFF. CDR3 nucleotide sequence: TGTGCCAGCAGTCTAAGGGGGCGGGGAATGGGGTACAATGAGCAGTTCTTC.

This clonotype came up a few times. The CDR3 region is CASSPEAGAYNEQFF. For the CDR3, the DNA is TGTGCCAGCAGCCCCGAAGCGGGGGCCTACAATGAGCAGTTCTTC. The V and J genes are TRBV3-1 and TRBJ2-1, with 8 bases aligning to TRBD2. The CDR3 length is 15 residues. Germline loops: CDR1 LGHDT, CDR2 YNNKEL (reference sequence). Trimming cost V 4 bases and J 2 bases; bases outside gene matches: 4.

In its sample, this clonotype was seen a few times. CDR3 sequence reads: CASSALGVRPYQETQYF. Written as DNA, the CDR3 is TGTGCCAGCAGCGCGCTGGGGGTACGGCCGTACCAAGAGACCCAGTACTTC. This chain joins TRBV12-3 or TRBV12-4 and TRBJ2-5; D may correspond to TRBD1 or TRBD2 (5 bases each). Trimming removed 6 bases at V and 0 bases at J, with 20 bases between. CDR3 length: 17 residues.

This clonotype showed up just a few times. The chain couples TRBV5-1 to TRBJ2-3, with 8 nucleotides matching TRBD1. The V gene end was trimmed by 3 bases and the J gene end by 0 bases; junction bases not matched to a gene: 6. This CDR3 has 16 amino acids. Germline CDR1 is SGHRS and CDR2 is YFSETQ. In DNA, the CDR3 is TGCGCCAGCAGCTACTCTTGGACAGGGAGCACAGATACGCAGTATTTT. Translating it yields CASSYSWTGSTDTQYF.

This sequence joins TRBV5-1 and TRBJ2-1; 10 bases align to TRBD2. The V and J ends lost 4 bases and 5 bases, in that order; junction bases with no gene match: 6. This CDR3 is 15 amino acids long. The V gene's germline CDR1 is SGHRS and CDR2 YFSETQ. The CDR3: CASSPLAGGNNEQFF. DNA for the CDR3: TGCGCCAGCAGCCCTTTAGCGGGGGGCAACAATGAGCAGTTCTTC.

This sequence joins TRBV4-2 and TRBJ2-5, with 9 bases aligning to TRBD1. V lost 1 base to trimming and J lost 2 bases; unmatched junction nucleotides: 2. Germline V gives CDR1 LGHNA, CDR2 YNFKEQ. The CDR3 runs 15 residues. The CDR3 bases are TGTGCCAGCAGCCAAGGACAGGGGGATCAAGAGACCCAGTACTTC. Protein sequence: CASSQGQGDQETQYF.

This chain connects TRBV12-3 or TRBV12-4 to TRBJ2-7, with TRBD1 matching 7 bases. The J segment lost 3 bases and the V segment lost 6 bases, leaving 8 bases of the junction unmatched. The CDR3 has 14 amino acids. The chain's CDR3 is CASSELGQFYEQYF. CDR3 nucleotides: TGTGCCAGCAGCGAACTGGGACAGTTCTACGAGCAGTACTTC.